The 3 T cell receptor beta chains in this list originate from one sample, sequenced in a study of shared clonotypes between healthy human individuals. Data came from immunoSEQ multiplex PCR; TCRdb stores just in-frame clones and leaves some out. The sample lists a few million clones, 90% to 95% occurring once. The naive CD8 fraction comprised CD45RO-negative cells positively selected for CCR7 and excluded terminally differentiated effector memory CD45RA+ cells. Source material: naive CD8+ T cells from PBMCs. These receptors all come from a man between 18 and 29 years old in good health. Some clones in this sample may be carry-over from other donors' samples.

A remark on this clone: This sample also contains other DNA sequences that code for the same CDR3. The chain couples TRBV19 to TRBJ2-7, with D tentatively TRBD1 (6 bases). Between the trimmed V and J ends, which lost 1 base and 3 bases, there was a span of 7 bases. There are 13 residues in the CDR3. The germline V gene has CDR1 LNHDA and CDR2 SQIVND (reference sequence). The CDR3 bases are TGTGCCAGTAGTATAGTCAGGGGCTACGAGCAGTACTTC. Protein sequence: CASSIVRGYEQYF. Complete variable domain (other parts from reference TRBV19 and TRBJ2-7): DGGITQSPKYLFRKEGQNVTLSCEQNLNHDAMYWYRQDPGQGLRLIYYSQIVNDFQKGDIAEGYSVSREKKESFPLTVTSAQKNPTAFYLCASSIVRGYEQYFGPGTRLTVT.

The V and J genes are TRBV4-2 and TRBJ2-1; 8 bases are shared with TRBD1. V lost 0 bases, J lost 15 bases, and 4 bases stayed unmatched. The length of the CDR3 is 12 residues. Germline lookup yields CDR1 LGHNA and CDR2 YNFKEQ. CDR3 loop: CASSQDWTGRFF. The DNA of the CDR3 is TGTGCCAGCAGCCAAGATTGGACAGGGCGGTTCTTC.

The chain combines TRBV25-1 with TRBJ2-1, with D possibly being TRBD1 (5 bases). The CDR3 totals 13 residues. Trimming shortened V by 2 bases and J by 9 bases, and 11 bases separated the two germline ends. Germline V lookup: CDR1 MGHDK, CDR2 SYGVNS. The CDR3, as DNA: TGTGCCAGCAGTGAACTTGGGGCGTTTGAGCAGTTCTTC. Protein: CASSELGAFEQFF.